Listed below are T cell receptor beta chains from one sample, sequenced in a study of blood T cells in healthy people across ages. TCRdb used MiXCR to reprocess the 5' RACE reads, holding one entry per CDR3 protein. The table records about 1 million distinct CDR3 sequences, 40% to 55% of them present only once. Sequenced input: blood. These TCRs come from a woman aged 55-69 years in good health. CDR3s include the opening cysteine and the closing phenylalanine or tryptophan. A D gene is named only where the DNA matches it firmly. Some rows have no size entry. The others give once, few or many, or a class for an expanded clone.

len	d_gene	v_gene	abundance	j_gene	CDR3aa	CDR3nt
13	.	TRBV20-1	many	TRBJ2-3	CSASLILADTQYF	TGCAGTGCTAGCCTAATACTAGCAGATACGCAGTATTTT
16	TRBD1	TRBV7-3	few	TRBJ2-3	CASSLIGQGGTDTQYF	TGTGCCAGCAGCTTAATAGGACAGGGTGGCACAGATACGCAGTATTTT
16	.	TRBV2	.	TRBJ2-6	CASSDLGRAGANVLTF	TGTGCCAGCAGTGATCTAGGACGGGCTGGGGCCAACGTCCTGACTTTC
17	TRBD2	TRBV20-1	.	TRBJ2-1	CSARDRYSGRVKNEQFF	TGCAGTGCTAGAGATCGGTATAGCGGGAGAGTTAAGAATGAGCAGTTCTTC
15	.	TRBV21-1	.	TRBJ2-7	CASSLPGGRSNEQYF	TGTGCCAGCAGCCTACCCGGGGGGAGAAGCAACGAGCAGTACTTC
13	.	TRBV20-1	few	TRBJ2-5	CSARKTGQETQYF	TGCAGTGCTAGGAAAACAGGGCAAGAGACCCAGTACTTC
16	TRBD2	TRBV7-3	.	TRBJ2-7	CASSLRSGGTYNEQYF	TGTGCCAGCAGCCTAAGGAGCGGGGGGACGTACAATGAGCAGTACTTC
15	.	TRBV20-1	few	TRBJ1-2	CSAREGEGLWDGYTF	TGCAGTGCTAGAGAGGGGGAGGGACTCTGGGATGGCTACACCTTC
17	TRBD2	TRBV28	few	TRBJ2-7	CASSLLAGGPFGYEQYF	TGTGCCAGCAGTTTATTGGCGGGAGGGCCTTTCGGGTACGAGCAGTACTTC
18	TRBD2	TRBV6-1	.	TRBJ2-7	CASTQGRASGTSSYEQYF	TGTGCCAGCACCCAAGGTCGGGCTAGCGGGACGAGCTCCTACGAGCAGTACTTC
13	.	TRBV11-2	.	TRBJ2-7	CASSISTIYEQYF	TGTGCCAGCAGCATATCAACGATATACGAGCAGTACTTC
13	.	TRBV20-1	.	TRBJ2-3	CSAPPLARDTQYF	TGCAGTGCCCCCCCCTTGGCGAGAGATACGCAGTATTTT
17	TRBD2	TRBV7-2	few	TRBJ2-4	CASSLAGGRPIKNIQYF	TGTGCCAGCAGCTTAGCCGGGGGGAGACCCATCAAAAACATTCAGTACTTC
14	.	TRBV5-1	.	TRBJ2-7	CASSFGLRDQEQYF	TGCGCCAGCAGCTTTGGGCTTAGGGACCAAGAGCAGTACTTC
15	.	TRBV25-1	few	TRBJ2-3	CASSPKPTATDTQYF	TGTGCCAGCAGTCCAAAGCCGACAGCCACAGATACGCAGTATTTT
15	TRBD2	TRBV7-8	few	TRBJ2-3	CASSRGLAGRDTQYF	TGTGCCAGCAGCCGGGGGCTAGCGGGAAGGGATACGCAGTATTTT
15	TRBD1	TRBV10-3	few	TRBJ2-7	CAISEPGQGVYEQYF	TGTGCCATCAGTGAACCGGGACAGGGCGTCTACGAGCAGTACTTC
13	TRBD2	TRBV20-1	.	TRBJ2-3	CSAVLAGLDTQYF	TGCAGTGCCGTACTAGCGGGACTCGATACGCAGTATTTT
16	TRBD2	TRBV4-1	few	TRBJ2-5	CASSQDLTREGETQYF	TGCGCCAGCAGCCAAGATCTAACGCGGGAGGGAGAGACCCAGTACTTC
13	.	TRBV10-3	.	TRBJ1-4	CAISDDRDEKLFF	TGTGCCATCAGTGATGACCGAGATGAAAAACTGTTTTTT
13	.	TRBV13	.	TRBJ1-2	CASSARTAYGYTF	TGTGCCAGCAGCGCCCGGACCGCCTATGGCTACACCTTC
13	.	TRBV3-1	.	TRBJ2-7	CASSPDWEREQYF	TGTGCCAGCAGCCCCGATTGGGAGAGAGAGCAGTACTTC
15	.	TRBV20-1	.	TRBJ2-7	CSARKFLAGDYEQYF	TGCAGTGCTAGGAAGTTCCTCGCGGGTGACTACGAGCAGTACTTC
18	.	TRBV11-2	few	TRBJ1-6	CASSLTPSERSYNSPLHF	TGTGCCAGCAGCTTAACCCCTTCTGAACGCTCCTATAATTCACCCCTCCACTTT
15	TRBD2	TRBV11-2	.	TRBJ2-7	CASSLASGSGYEQYF	TGTGCCAGCAGCTTAGCGAGCGGGAGTGGGTACGAGCAGTACTTC
13	.	TRBV20-1	once	TRBJ2-5	CSAREVGLETQYF	TGCAGTGCTAGAGAGGTTGGGCTAGAGACCCAGTACTTC
12	.	TRBV4-1	.	TRBJ2-7	CASSQPPGEQYF	TGCGCCAGCAGCCAACCACCAGGTGAGCAGTACTTC